What follows are 27 T cell receptor beta chains derived from one specimen sequenced in a study of T-cell reconstitution after alpha-beta-depleted transplantation in children. TCRbeta library preparation incorporated unique molecular identifiers. In TCRdb, the PCR reads were re-called with MiXCR into one record per CDR3 protein. The sample records hundreds of thousands of distinct CDR3 sequences, roughly 13% being singletons. Sequences were derived from PBMCs, mostly from graft donor cells, sampled 360 days after TCRalphabeta/CD19-depleted stem cell transplant. The receptors were gathered from a male patient aged 10-17 years who had a stem cell transplant for acute myeloid leukemia, so the T cells may come from the graft donor.

The chain carries TRBV20-1 and TRBJ2-1; D ambiguous. Germline V gene lookup returns CDR1 DFQATT and CDR2 SNEGSKA (reference sequence). This CDR3 has 14 amino acids. V was cut by 1 base and J by 6 bases, with 13 bases left in between. Here the CDR3 reads CSARGRVHGNEQFF. The CDR3 nucleotides are TGCAGTGCTAGAGGTCGGGTTCATGGCAATGAGCAGTTCTTC.

This clonotype was observed many times. The rearrangement links TRBV6-5 to TRBJ1-1, with 10 bases identical to TRBD1. The germline V gene encodes CDR1 MNHEY and CDR2 SVGAGI. J gave up 4 bases and V 8 bases, and 7 bases lay outside the gene matches. The CDR3 totals 14 residues. Written as DNA, the CDR3 is TGTGCCAGCCGACAGGGGGCGTGGATCACTGAAGCTTTCTTT. Its translation: CASRQGAWITEAFF.

This chain links TRBV14 with TRBJ1-4; TRBD1 is a possible D gene (5 bases). Between the trimmed V and J ends, which lost 5 bases and 7 bases, there was a span of 11 bases. Germline assignment: CDR1 SGHDN and CDR2 FVKESK. The CDR3 is made up of 13 amino acids. This chain's CDR3 is CASSSRAGEKLFF. The CDR3 bases are TGTGCCAGCAGCTCCAGGGCGGGTGAAAAACTGTTTTTT.

V is TRBV5-1 and J is TRBJ2-1; D gene unclear. Per the germline V gene, CDR1 is SGHRS and CDR2 is YFSETQ. Trimming removed 0 bases from V and 8 bases from J, with 9 bases in between. The CDR3 has 13 amino acids. The CDR3 coding sequence is TGCGCCAGCAGCTTGGCCGGAGCTCATGAGCAGTTCTTC. It is translated as CASSLAGAHEQFF.

There are many counts of this clonotype. The J gene is TRBJ2-2, the V gene TRBV5-1; perhaps TRBD1 as D (5 bases). Trimming removed 0 bases from V and 6 bases from J, with 9 bases in between. Germline V lookup: CDR1 SGHRS, CDR2 YFSETQ. This CDR3 contains 14 residues. The DNA for the CDR3 is TGCGCCAGCAGCTTGGAGGGGCGCGCCGGGGAGCTGTTTTTT. Residues: CASSLEGRAGELFF.

The table lists this clonotype with a few counts. The chain couples TRBV4-3 to TRBJ2-7, with a weak D call TRBD1 (6 bases). The CDR3 length is 15 residues. V lost 0 bases and J 6 bases, leaving 15 bases between the germline ends. From germline, CDR1 is LGHNA and CDR2 YSLEER. The CDR3 region has the DNA TGCGCCAGCAGCCAAGAGGGACAAAGGGTCCTCGAGCAGTACTTC. It yields the protein CASSQEGQRVLEQYF.

The chain couples TRBV27 to TRBJ2-5; either TRBD1 or TRBD2 may supply D (7 bases each). The CDR3 spans 15 residues. Trimming removed 2 bases at V and 7 bases at J, with 17 bases between. Per germline, CDR1 MNHEY and CDR2 SMNVEV (reference sequence). CDR3 loop: CASSLRGTGEGTQYF. The CDR3 coding sequence is TGTGCCAGCAGTTTAAGGGGCACAGGGGAGGGGACCCAGTACTTC.

Many counts were recorded for this clonotype. V is TRBV28 and J is TRBJ2-7; 9 bases fit TRBD1. Looked up from germline, CDR1 is MDHEN and CDR2 is SYDVKM. CDR3 size: 16 residues. Losses at the gene ends were 5 bases for V and 3 bases for J; bases not matched to a gene: 11. The CDR3 loop reads CASSPHPGQGSYEQYF. CDR3 nucleotide sequence: TGTGCCAGCAGTCCCCACCCGGGACAGGGAAGCTACGAGCAGTACTTC.

This chain joins TRBV20-1 and TRBJ2-5, with a tentative D call TRBD1 (5 bases). The CDR3 covers 14 residues. V dropped 0 bases and J dropped 0 bases, with 8 bases sitting between them. Germline V gene lookup returns CDR1 DFQATT and CDR2 SNEGSKA (reference sequence). CDR3 bases: TGCAGTGCTAGAGATTTCAGGGACCAAGAGACCCAGTACTTC. Its translation is CSARDFRDQETQYF.

The V and J genes are TRBV3-1 and TRBJ2-1; the D gene could be TRBD1 or TRBD2 (5 bases each). CDR1 and CDR2 from the germline V gene are LGHDT and YNNKEL (reference sequence). With 5 bases removed from V and 4 bases from J, the gap between germline ends came to 15 bases. The CDR3 length is 15 residues. This CDR3 is CASSSTGRQYNEQFF. The DNA of the CDR3 is TGTGCCAGCAGCTCCACGGGACGGCAATACAATGAGCAGTTCTTC.

J is TRBJ2-1 and V is TRBV4-3; TRBD2 matches 7 bases. V lost 0 bases and J lost 4; bases outside the gene matches: 15. Germline-derived CDR1 and CDR2 are LGHNA and YSLEER. CDR3 length: 19 amino acids. CDR3 amino acids: CASSQDSRRASGLYNEQFF. DNA for the CDR3: TGCGCCAGCAGCCAAGATAGTCGAAGGGCTAGCGGTCTATACAATGAGCAGTTCTTC.

This clonotype came up a few times. This chain joins TRBV9 and TRBJ2-1; 9 bases fit TRBD2. This CDR3 has 16 amino acids. The germline CDR1 and CDR2 sequences are SGDLS and YYNGEE. The ends lost 0 bases at V and 4 bases at J; junction bases unmatched: 5. The CDR3 is CASSVDLGLAYNEQFF. DNA for the CDR3: TGTGCCAGCAGCGTAGATCTGGGACTAGCATACAATGAGCAGTTCTTC.

This clonotype came up a few times. The chain employs TRBV7-2 and TRBJ2-3; TRBD1 matches 11 bases. The CDR3 length is 15 residues. V trimming: 1 base; J trimming: 6 bases; junction bases outside the gene matches: 3. Germline CDR1 and CDR2: SGHTA and FQGNSA. CDR3 nucleotide sequence: TGTGCCAGCAGCTTAGAGGGACAGGGGGTGGATACGCAGTATTTT. As protein: CASSLEGQGVDTQYF.

At least ten counts were recorded for this clonotype. The chain couples TRBV2 to TRBJ2-5; 8 bases fit TRBD2. This CDR3 spans 16 amino acids. V was clipped by 2 bases and J by 1 base; unmatched bases: 6. CDR1 SNHLY and CDR2 FYNNEI come from the germline V gene. This CDR3 is CASSEIGTRGQETQYF. DNA for the CDR3: TGTGCCAGCAGTGAAATAGGGACTAGGGGCCAAGAGACCCAGTACTTC.

The chain recombines TRBV28 with TRBJ2-1; possibly TRBD2 for D (6 bases). CDR1 MDHEN and CDR2 SYDVKM come from the germline V gene. V shed 7 bases and J shed 3 bases, with 16 bases lying between them. This CDR3 contains 15 residues. CDR3 amino acids: CASTPGLRLYNEQFF. DNA for the CDR3: TGTGCCAGCACTCCGGGACTTCGCCTCTACAATGAGCAGTTCTTC.

This clonotype was observed at least ten times. The gene calls are TRBV29-1 and TRBJ2-6; 9 bases line up with TRBD1. Germline lookup yields CDR1 SQVTM and CDR2 ANQGSEA. The CDR3 is 16 amino acids. J was trimmed by 0 bases and V by 7 bases; bases with no gene match: 7. CDR3 sequence (DNA): TGCAGCGCCACAGGGGGCTTTAGCTCTGGGGCCAACGTCCTGACTTTC. Residues: CSATGGFSSGANVLTF.

The sample holds many counts of this clonotype. This chain links TRBV10-3 with TRBJ2-7; no clear D gene. Germline values: CDR1 ENHRY, CDR2 SYGVKD. The CDR3 is 11 residues long. The germline V and J ends were trimmed by 6 bases and 1 base, with 4 bases remaining between them. The CDR3 nucleotides read TGTGCCATCAGCGGGTCCTACGAGCAGTACTTC. Translation gives CAISGSYEQYF.

The sample holds a few counts of this clonotype. The gene calls are TRBV5-1 and TRBJ2-1; either TRBD1 or TRBD2 may fit D (5 bases each). The germline CDR1 and CDR2 sequences are SGHRS and YFSETQ. V was trimmed by 4 bases and J by 9 bases, leaving 17 bases between them. The CDR3 runs 14 residues. CDR3 protein: CASSPGTPESEQFF. DNA for the CDR3: TGCGCCAGCAGCCCGGGGACCCCAGAGTCTGAGCAGTTCTTC.

The chain recombines TRBV20-1 with TRBJ1-6; a weak D match, TRBD1 (5 bases). Germline V gene data show CDR1 as DFQATT and CDR2 as SNEGSKA (reference sequence). The CDR3 spans 17 residues. Trimming cost V 0 bases and J 4 bases, with 16 bases left between them. The CDR3 loop reads CSARDRQGGKYNSPLHF. The DNA of the CDR3 is TGCAGTGCTAGAGACCGTCAGGGCGGGAAGTATAATTCACCCCTCCACTTT.

This clonotype was detected a few times. The chain recombines TRBV7-3 with TRBJ2-1, with D possibly being TRBD2 (5 bases). Germline CDR1 is SGHTA and CDR2 is FQGTGA. Trimming left V 5 bases short and J 7 bases short, with 15 bases between. The CDR3 is 14 residues long. CDR3 loop: CASSEIANGNEQFF. In DNA form, the CDR3 reads TGTGCCAGCAGCGAAATAGCGAACGGTAATGAGCAGTTCTTC.

V and J are TRBV10-3 and TRBJ1-5, with TRBD1 matching over 9 bases. The CDR3 runs to 13 residues. In germline, CDR1 is ENHRY, CDR2 SYGVKD. V gave up 6 bases and J gave up 5 bases; unmatched junction bases: 2. The CDR3 region is CAISGDRDQPQHF. For the CDR3, the DNA is TGTGCCATCAGCGGGGACAGGGATCAGCCCCAGCATTTT.

This clonotype showed up many times. The DNA of the CDR3 is TGTGCCAGCAGTTTACTGGGGCTCTCTGGGGCCAACGTCCTGACTTTC. Protein product: CASSLLGLSGANVLTF. The rearrangement joins TRBV27 to TRBJ2-6; weak D call: TRBD1 (5 bases). Trimming took 2 bases from V and 0 from J, leaving 8 bases between them. The CDR3 is 16 residues long. Germline-derived CDR1 and CDR2 are MNHEY and SMNVEV (reference sequence). Looking up the rest from reference TRBV27 and TRBJ2-6 gives the full variable domain: EAQVTQNPRYLITVTGKKLTVTCSQNMNHEYMSWYRQDPGLGLRQIYYSMNVEVTDKGDVPEGYKVSRKEKRNFPLILESPSPNQTSLYFCASSLLGLSGANVLTFGAGSRLTVL.

This clonotype was seen ten or more times. As DNA, the CDR3 is TGCAGTGCTAGGGACTGGGGGTTGAATGAGCAGTTCTTC. Translating gives CSARDWGLNEQFF. The V call is TRBV20-1, the J call TRBJ2-1; D is perhaps TRBD1 or TRBD2 (5 bases each). There are 13 residues in the CDR3. V was shortened by 3 bases and J by 7 bases, with 13 bases between the two germline ends. The germline CDR1 and CDR2 sequences are DFQATT and SNEGSKA (reference sequence).

In its sample, this clonotype was seen many times. J is TRBJ2-7 and V is TRBV29-1, with 12 nucleotides matching TRBD2. The V gene's germline CDR1 is SQVTM and CDR2 ANQGSEA. CDR3 length equals 16 residues. V lost 3 bases, J lost 0 bases, and 6 bases stayed unmatched. DNA of the CDR3: TGCAGCGTTGAGTCAGGACTAGCGGGAAGCTCCTACGAGCAGTACTTC. The encoded protein is CSVESGLAGSSYEQYF.

The chain combines TRBV27 with TRBJ2-2; TRBD1 is a possible D gene (5 bases). Germline loops: CDR1 MNHEY, CDR2 SMNVEV (reference sequence). V lost 5 bases, J lost 4 bases, and 11 bases lay in between. This CDR3 has 14 residues. CDR3 protein: CASSDRTLTGELFF. The CDR3 nucleotides read TGTGCCAGCAGTGACAGAACTCTCACCGGGGAGCTGTTTTTT.

This clonotype was counted between two and nine times. The rearrangement uses TRBV28 and TRBJ2-7, with 9 positions matching TRBD2. This CDR3 has 14 amino acids. Per the germline V gene, CDR1 is MDHEN and CDR2 is SYDVKM. V was pared by 1 base and J by 6 bases, with 4 bases of the junction left unmatched. The CDR3 loop reads CASSLLAGDGEQYF. In DNA form, the CDR3 reads TGTGCCAGCAGTTTATTAGCGGGAGATGGCGAGCAGTACTTC. The full variable domain, with the rest looked up from reference TRBV28 and TRBJ2-7, is DVKVTQSSRYLVKRTGEKVFLECVQDMDHENMFWYRQDPGLGLRLIYFSYDVKMKEKGDIPEGYSVSREKKERFSLILESASTNQTSMYLCASSLLAGDGEQYFGPGTRLTVT.

This clonotype occurred a few times. This chain connects TRBV7-6 to TRBJ1-6, with D possibly being TRBD1 (5 bases). Germline V CDR1 and CDR2: SGHVS, FNYEAQ. The CDR3 covers 14 residues. V was shortened by 3 bases and J by 7 bases, with 10 bases between the two germline ends. The CDR3 DNA follows: TGTGCCAGCAGCTTTAGACAGTTAAATTCACCCCTCCACTTT. This sequence encodes CASSFRQLNSPLHF.